Shown below are 12 T cell receptor beta chains from a single sample sequenced in a study of T-cell reconstitution after alpha-beta-depleted transplantation in children. Using unique molecular identifiers, the investigators prepared the TCRbeta library. TCRdb ran MiXCR on the PCR reads and lists one entry per CDR3 protein. Of approximately 150,000 distinct CDR3 sequences in the sample, about 9% are singletons; the top ten hold about a sixth. The sample was PBMCs, mostly from graft donor cells, taken 180 days after TCRalphabeta/CD19-depleted stem cell transplant. The receptors here all came from a female patient between 2 and 15 years old who had a stem cell transplant for congenital amegakaryocytic thrombocytopenia, so the T cells may come from the graft donor.

This clonotype was seen ten or more times. The rearrangement joins TRBV12-3 or TRBV12-4 to TRBJ2-3, with TRBD2 matching 8 bases. CDR3 size: 13 residues. V lost 3 bases and J lost 6; bases outside the gene matches: 2. The CDR3 loop reads CASSFGGADTQYF. The CDR3 DNA is TGTGCCAGCAGTTTCGGGGGGGCGGATACGCAGTATTTT.

This clonotype appeared many times. The gene calls are TRBV9 and TRBJ2-5; D ambiguous. Germline V gene data show CDR1 as SGDLS and CDR2 as YYNGEE. The CDR3 spans 13 residues. With 0 bases removed from V and 5 bases from J, the gap between germline ends came to 8 bases. The CDR3 DNA is TGTGCCAGCAGCGTAGGGTTTTGGGAGACCCAGTACTTC. Translated: CASSVGFWETQYF.

The gene calls are TRBV20-1 and TRBJ2-7; TRBD1 matches 10 bases. CDR3 length: 15 residues. Germline CDR1 reads DFQATT; CDR2 reads SNEGSKA (reference sequence). Losses at the gene ends were 1 base for V and 5 bases for J; bases not matched to a gene: 8. For the CDR3, the DNA is TGCAGTGCTAGAGGAAAGACAGGGGGCGCGGACGAGCAGTACTTC. Translation: CSARGKTGGADEQYF.

This clonotype was counted a few times. The chain carries TRBV7-3 and TRBJ2-2; D is unresolved. V dropped 3 bases and J dropped 2 bases, with 10 bases sitting between them. This CDR3 region has 15 residues. Germline CDR1 is SGHTA and CDR2 is FQGTGA. The CDR3 region has the DNA TGTGCCAGCAGCTTTTCAGGCAGCAACACCGGGGAGCTGTTTTTT. Its protein is CASSFSGSNTGELFF.

This clonotype was observed at least ten times. The chain joins TRBV5-5 to TRBJ2-3; no clear D. CDR3 length equals 12 residues. Between the trimmed V and J ends, which lost 7 bases and 3 bases, there was a span of 9 bases. CDR1 and CDR2 (germline): SGHKS, YYEKEE (reference sequence). CDR3 sequence: CASDDTTDTQYF. CDR3 coding DNA: TGTGCCAGCGACGATACTACAGATACGCAGTATTTT.

The V and J genes are TRBV29-1 and TRBJ1-1; D remains ambiguous. Per germline, CDR1 SQVTM and CDR2 ANQGSEA. The germline V and J ends were trimmed by 4 bases and 3 bases, with 18 bases remaining between them. The CDR3 runs 15 residues. CDR3 DNA sequence: TGCAGCGTTGGATGGGGTAATCGGATGGACACTGAAGCTTTCTTT. Its protein product is CSVGWGNRMDTEAFF.

This clonotype was counted a few times. The chain links TRBV6-1 to TRBJ2-7, with 7 bases fitting TRBD1. CDR1 is MNHNS and CDR2 is SASEGT in the germline V gene. There are 15 residues in the CDR3. The trim removed 6 bases at V and 5 bases at J, leaving 13 bases unmatched. CDR3 bases: TGTGCCAGCAGCGTAATCCGACAGGGAATGAACGAGCAGTACTTC. Protein product: CASSVIRQGMNEQYF.

This clonotype was seen at least ten times. The chain joins TRBV4-3 to TRBJ2-3; D not certain. The germline CDR1 and CDR2 sequences are LGHNA and YSLEER. The CDR3 sequence is 13 residues long. V dropped 4 bases and J dropped 4 bases, with 9 bases sitting between them. As DNA, the CDR3 is TGCGCCAGCAGCCGAATTAGTGCAGATACGCAGTATTTT. Residues: CASSRISADTQYF.

This clonotype was recorded many times. V usage is TRBV20-1 and J usage is TRBJ2-7; TRBD2 agrees at 10 bases. Looked up from germline, CDR1 is DFQATT and CDR2 is SNEGSKA (reference sequence). The V segment lost 0 bases and the J segment 4 bases; nucleotides outside the gene matches: 3. CDR3 size: 14 residues. For the CDR3, the DNA is TGCAGTGCTAGAGATAGAGCGGGAGGGTACGAGCAGTACTTC. Its translation: CSARDRAGGYEQYF.

The chain employs TRBV7-9 and TRBJ1-2; 7 bases are a match to TRBD1. V dropped 2 bases and J dropped 7; count of bases not matched to a gene: 7. Looked up from germline, CDR1 is SEHNR and CDR2 is FQNEAQ (reference sequence). The CDR3 has 14 residues. This CDR3 reads CASSLTGAAIGYTF. CDR3 DNA: TGTGCCAGCAGCTTAACAGGGGCTGCTATTGGCTACACCTTC.

This clonotype was detected ten times or more. This rearrangement joins TRBV6-5 to TRBJ2-7, with D maybe TRBD2 (5 bases). CDR1 and CDR2 from the germline V gene are MNHEY and SVGAGI. The CDR3 spans 15 residues. Trimming cost V 6 bases and J 5 bases, with 20 bases left between them. The CDR3 spells CASSHPFGEADEQYF. The CDR3 DNA follows: TGTGCCAGCAGCCATCCCTTTGGAGAAGCGGACGAGCAGTACTTC.

This clonotype was seen many times. The chain combines TRBV12-3 or TRBV12-4 with TRBJ1-1; D unresolved. The ends were cut back, 5 bases at V and 3 bases at J, with 4 bases in the middle. The CDR3 totals 11 residues. The CDR3 coding sequence is TGTGCCAGCAGTAAACACACTGAAGCTTTCTTT. It is translated as CASSKHTEAFF.